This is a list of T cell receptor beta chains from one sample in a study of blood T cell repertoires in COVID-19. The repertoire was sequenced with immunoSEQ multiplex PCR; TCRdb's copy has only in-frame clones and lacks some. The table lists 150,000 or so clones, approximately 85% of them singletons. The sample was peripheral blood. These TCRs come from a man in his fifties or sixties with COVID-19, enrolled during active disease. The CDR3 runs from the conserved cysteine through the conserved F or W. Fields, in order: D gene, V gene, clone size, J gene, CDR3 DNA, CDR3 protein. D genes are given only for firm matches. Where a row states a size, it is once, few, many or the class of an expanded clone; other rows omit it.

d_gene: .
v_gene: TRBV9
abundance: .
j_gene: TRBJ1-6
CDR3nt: TGTGCCAGCAGCGTAGGCCGGAGCTCCTATAATTCACCCCTCCACTTT
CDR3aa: CASSVGRSSYNSPLHF

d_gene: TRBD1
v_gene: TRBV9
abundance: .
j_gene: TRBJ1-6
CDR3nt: TGTGCCAGCAGCGTAACATCCTCCGGACAGGGCCGCTCACCCCTCCACTTT
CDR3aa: CASSVTSSGQGRSPLHF

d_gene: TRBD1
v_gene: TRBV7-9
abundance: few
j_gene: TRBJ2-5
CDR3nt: TGTGCCAGCAGCGTCAGGGGGATGGAGACCCAGTACTTC
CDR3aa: CASSVRGMETQYF

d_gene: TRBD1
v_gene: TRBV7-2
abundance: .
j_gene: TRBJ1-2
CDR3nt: TGTGCCAGCGGATTAACCGGGACAGGCGGTGGCTACACCTTC
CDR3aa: CASGLTGTGGGYTF

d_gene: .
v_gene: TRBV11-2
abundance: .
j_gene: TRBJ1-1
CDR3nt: TGTGCCAGCAGCCCTACAGGGAACACTGAAGCTTTCTTT
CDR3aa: CASSPTGNTEAFF

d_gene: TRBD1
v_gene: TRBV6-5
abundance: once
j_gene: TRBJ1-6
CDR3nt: TGTGCCAGCAGCCGCACGACAGGGGCGAATTCACCCCTCCACTTT
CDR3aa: CASSRTTGANSPLHF

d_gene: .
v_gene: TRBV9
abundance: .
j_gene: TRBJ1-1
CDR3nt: TGTGCCAGCAGCCAGAGGACAGTTGCCACTGAAGCTTTCTTT
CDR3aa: CASSQRTVATEAFF

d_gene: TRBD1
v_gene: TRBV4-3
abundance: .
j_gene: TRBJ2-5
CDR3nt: TGCGCCAGCAGCCAATCGGGACAGGGGTTCGGAGAGACCCAGTACTTC
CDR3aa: CASSQSGQGFGETQYF

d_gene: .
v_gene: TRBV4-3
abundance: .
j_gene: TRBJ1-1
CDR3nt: TGCGCCAGCAGCCAAGGTGGGTTCGGGGGGCGAGTTGAAGCTTTCTTT
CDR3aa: CASSQGGFGGRVEAFF

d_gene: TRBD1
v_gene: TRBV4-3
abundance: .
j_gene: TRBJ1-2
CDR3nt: TGCGCCAGCAGCCTAGGAGGGGACAGGGGTTCCTATGGCTACACCTTC
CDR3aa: CASSLGGDRGSYGYTF

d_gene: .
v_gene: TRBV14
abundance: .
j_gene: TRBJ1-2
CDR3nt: TGTGCCAGCAGTCTAATGCCGGGCTATGGCTACACCTTC
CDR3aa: CASSLMPGYGYTF

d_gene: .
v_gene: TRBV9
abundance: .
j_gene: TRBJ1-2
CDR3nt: TGTGCCAGCAGCGTAGGGTCAGGGATCAACTATGGCTACACCTTC
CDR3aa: CASSVGSGINYGYTF

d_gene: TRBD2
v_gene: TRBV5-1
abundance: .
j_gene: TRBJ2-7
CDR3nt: TGCGCCAGCAGCTTGGTAGCGGGAGGGGGCTTAGGCGAGCAGTACTTC
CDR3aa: CASSLVAGGGLGEQYF

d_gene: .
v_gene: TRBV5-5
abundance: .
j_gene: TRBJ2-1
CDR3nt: TGTGCCAGCAGCCTTGAACAGGGTCCTGAGCAGTTCTTC
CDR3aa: CASSLEQGPEQFF

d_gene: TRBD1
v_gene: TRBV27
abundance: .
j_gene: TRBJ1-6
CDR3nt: TGTGCCAGCAGTACGCCGACAGGGACGGGAGATAATTCACCCCTCCACTTT
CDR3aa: CASSTPTGTGDNSPLHF

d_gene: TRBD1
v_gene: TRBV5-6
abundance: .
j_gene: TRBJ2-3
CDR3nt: TGTGCCAGCAGGGGGACAGTCAGCACAGATACGCAGTATTTT
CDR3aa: CASRGTVSTDTQYF

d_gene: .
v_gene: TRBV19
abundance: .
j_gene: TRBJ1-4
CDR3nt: TGTGCCAGTAGTATAGATCACGGGACACGGAATGAAAAACTGTTTTTT
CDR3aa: CASSIDHGTRNEKLFF

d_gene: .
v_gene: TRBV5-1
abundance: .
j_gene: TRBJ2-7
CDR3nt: TGCGCCAGCAGTTCAGGACTTAGCTCCTACGAGCAGTACTTC
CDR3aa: CASSSGLSSYEQYF

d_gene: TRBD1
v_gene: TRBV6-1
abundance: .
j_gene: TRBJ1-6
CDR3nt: TGTGCCAGCAGTGAATATGACAGGGGGAATTCACCCCTCCACTTT
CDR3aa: CASSEYDRGNSPLHF

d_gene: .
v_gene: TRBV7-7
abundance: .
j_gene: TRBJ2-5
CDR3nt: TGTGCTAGCAGCATAACGGGACTTCAAGAGACCCAGTACTTC
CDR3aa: CASSITGLQETQYF

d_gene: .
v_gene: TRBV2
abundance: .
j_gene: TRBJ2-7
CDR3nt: TGTGCCAGCGAGGTGCGGCAGAGCTCCTACGAGCAGTACTTC
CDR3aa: CASEVRQSSYEQYF

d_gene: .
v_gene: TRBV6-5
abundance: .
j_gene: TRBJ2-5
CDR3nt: TGTGCCAGCAGTTACGGGACTGAAGCAAAGACCCAGTACTTC
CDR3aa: CASSYGTEAKTQYF

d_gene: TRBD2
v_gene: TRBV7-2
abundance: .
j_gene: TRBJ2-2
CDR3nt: TGTGCCAGCAGAGGTAGGGGGACTAGCAACACCGGGGAGCTGTTTTTT
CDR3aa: CASRGRGTSNTGELFF

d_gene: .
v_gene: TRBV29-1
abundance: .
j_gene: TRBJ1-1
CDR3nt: TGCAGCGTTGACCCGGGACATAAGAACACTGAAGCTTTCTTT
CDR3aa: CSVDPGHKNTEAFF

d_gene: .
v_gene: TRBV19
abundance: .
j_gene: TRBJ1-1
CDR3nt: TGTGCCAGTAGTATAGATTATAGCACTGAAGCTTTCTTT
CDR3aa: CASSIDYSTEAFF

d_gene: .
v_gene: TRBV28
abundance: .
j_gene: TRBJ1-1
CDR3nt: TGTGCCAGCAGTTTAGGGCAACGAACTGAAGCTTTCTTT
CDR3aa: CASSLGQRTEAFF

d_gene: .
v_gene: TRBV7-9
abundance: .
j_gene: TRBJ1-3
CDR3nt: TGTGCCAGCAGTCAGGGCGCTGGAAACACCATATATTTT
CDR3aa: CASSQGAGNTIYF

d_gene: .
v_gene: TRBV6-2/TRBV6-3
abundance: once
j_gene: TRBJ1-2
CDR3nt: TGTGCCAGCAGTTCCAGGGGTTACCCCTCTAACTATGGCTACACCTTC
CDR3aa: CASSSRGYPSNYGYTF

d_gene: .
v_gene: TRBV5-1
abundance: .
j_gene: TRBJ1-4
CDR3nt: TGCGCCAGCAGCCTCAACGGGTTAGGTGAAAAACTGTTTTTT
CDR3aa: CASSLNGLGEKLFF

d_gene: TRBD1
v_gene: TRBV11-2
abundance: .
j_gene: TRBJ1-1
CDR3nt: TGTGCCAGCAGCTTAGATGGGCGGGACAGGGGGCGCCGGGCCAACACTGAAGCTTTCTTT
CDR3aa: CASSLDGRDRGRRANTEAFF

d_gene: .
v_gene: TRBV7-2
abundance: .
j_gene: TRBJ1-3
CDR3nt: TGTGCCAGCAGCCCCGCTGGAAACACCATATATTTT
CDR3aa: CASSPAGNTIYF

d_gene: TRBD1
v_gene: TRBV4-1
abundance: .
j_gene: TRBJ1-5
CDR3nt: TGCGCCAGCAGCCAAGATTGGGGACAGCCAAATCAGCCCCAGCATTTT
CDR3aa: CASSQDWGQPNQPQHF

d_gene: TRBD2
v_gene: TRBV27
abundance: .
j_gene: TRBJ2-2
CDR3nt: TGTGCCAGCAGTTTAACGGCGGGAGTCCACACCGGGGAGCTGTTTTTT
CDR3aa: CASSLTAGVHTGELFF